These T cell receptor beta chains were read from a single sample in a study of T cell responses to AZD1222 COVID-19 vaccine. Clones were read by immunoSEQ multiplex PCR, and TCRdb kept only the in-frame ones, dropping some. The table shows 100,000 to 150,000 clones, with over 90% occurring only once. Specimen: peripheral blood, collected on day 0 of AZD1222 vaccination. The receptors were sampled from an adult in good health. Both conserved end residues are part of each CDR3. Each record gives: V gene, clone size, J gene, D gene, CDR3 DNA, CDR3 protein. D genes are given only for firm matches. For some rows the clone size is stated as once, few or many, or as a class when expanded; others skip it.

TRBV6-6,.,TRBJ2-7,TRBD2,TGTGCCAGCAGTTACTCGGCTAGCGGTCTAGCCTACGAGCAGTACTTC,CASSYSASGLAYEQYF
TRBV30,few,TRBJ2-2,.,TGTGCCTGGAGTGTACTTAGATTGTCGGGGAACACCGGGGAGCTGTTTTTT,CAWSVLRLSGNTGELFF
TRBV2,.,TRBJ1-1,.,TGTGCCAGCAGCCTAGGTACAGCCAACACTGAAGCTTTCTTT,CASSLGTANTEAFF
TRBV9,.,TRBJ2-7,.,TGTGCCAGCAGCGTAGCGGGCGGCACCTACGAGCAGTACTTC,CASSVAGGTYEQYF
TRBV24-1,.,TRBJ1-3,.,TGTGCCACCAGTTGGGGCTTAGAGACCAAGCCGAGCTCTGGAAACACCATATATTTT,CATSWGLETKPSSGNTIYF
TRBV7-6,.,TRBJ1-6,TRBD1,TGTGCCAGCAGCTTGGGACAGGCCGATAAGGGCTCACCCCTCCACTTT,CASSLGQADKGSPLHF
TRBV27,few,TRBJ2-7,.,TGTGCCAGCAGTTTGAACACAGGGAATCGAGTCCACGAGCAGTACTTC,CASSLNTGNRVHEQYF
TRBV4-1,.,TRBJ2-7,TRBD2,TGCGCCAGCAGCCCCCCAGGGAGGGACGACGAGCAGTACTTC,CASSPPGRDDEQYF
TRBV28,.,TRBJ2-3,.,TGTGCCAGCAGTCCCTCCCCCCCCACAGATACGCAGTATTTT,CASSPSPPTDTQYF
TRBV30,once,TRBJ1-5,.,TGTGCCTGGAGTGTAATTAGCAATCAGCCCCAGCATTTT,CAWSVISNQPQHF
TRBV28,.,TRBJ2-2,TRBD2,TGTGCCAGCACCAAAATAGCGGGAGCCACCAAGGGTGTCGGGGAGCTGTTTTTT,CASTKIAGATKGVGELFF
TRBV29-1,.,TRBJ1-3,TRBD1,TGCAGCGTTGGCCAGGGGGGATCGGGAAACACCATATATTTT,CSVGQGGSGNTIYF
TRBV27,once,TRBJ2-7,.,TGTGCCAGCAGTAAAACGGCCGCTTACTTTCTCGAGCAGTACTTC,CASSKTAAYFLEQYF
TRBV5-8,.,TRBJ1-6,.,TGTGCCAGCAGCTTGTGGGTGCGGGAGGCACCCCTCCACTTT,CASSLWVREAPLHF
TRBV5-1,.,TRBJ2-1,.,TGCGCCAGCAGCTTGGCTGGGATTCCCTACAATGAGCAGTTCTTC,CASSLAGIPYNEQFF
TRBV7-2,.,TRBJ2-1,TRBD2,TGTGCCAGCAGCCCCCGCGGGGGGCGGGAGGGGAATGAGCAGTTCTTC,CASSPRGGREGNEQFF
TRBV12-3/TRBV12-4,.,TRBJ1-2,.,TGTGCCAGCAGTAGAGGTGGTTATGGCTACACCTTC,CASSRGGYGYTF
TRBV4-1,.,TRBJ2-7,.,TGCGCCAGCAGCCAAGATAAGGGTTACGAGCAGTACTTC,CASSQDKGYEQYF
TRBV4-1,once,TRBJ1-5,.,TGCGCCAGCAGCCAATTTCAGGGCCCGTGGCCCCAGCATTTT,CASSQFQGPWPQHF
TRBV7-9,.,TRBJ2-7,.,TGTGCCAGCAGCCCTTCGCCTGGAAGCTCCTACGAGCAGTACTTC,CASSPSPGSSYEQYF
TRBV30,.,TRBJ2-7,TRBD1,TGTGCCTGGGGGAGACAGGGGGTCTACGAGCAGTACTTC,CAWGRQGVYEQYF
TRBV13,.,TRBJ1-1,.,TGTGCCAGCAGCCCCCCAATGATGGGGGCGAAGAACACTGAAGCTTTCTTT,CASSPPMMGAKNTEAFF
TRBV19,.,TRBJ1-3,.,TGTGCCAGTAGTATCTCATTTCAGACCCGAAACACCATATATTTT,CASSISFQTRNTIYF
TRBV6-6,.,TRBJ1-6,TRBD1,TGTGCCAGCAGTAACCGGGACAGGGCCTCCGAACCCCTCCACTTT,CASSNRDRASEPLHF
TRBV5-1,.,TRBJ2-7,TRBD1,TGCGCCAGCAGCTTGGGGGGGACAGGGCTCAGCGAGCAGTACTTC,CASSLGGTGLSEQYF
TRBV5-4,.,TRBJ2-6,.,TGTGCCAGCCGGACGGGCTTCTCTGGGGCCAACGTCCTGACTTTC,CASRTGFSGANVLTF
TRBV7-8,.,TRBJ1-1,.,TGTGCCAGCAGCTTGGGGGGTGCGACTGAAGCTTTCTTT,CASSLGGATEAFF
TRBV27,.,TRBJ2-2,.,TGTGCCAGCAGTTTAAAGCCGGGCACCGGGGAGCTGTTTTTT,CASSLKPGTGELFF
TRBV10-2,.,TRBJ2-3,TRBD2,TGCGCCAGCAGTTACCCCACTAGCGGGCGGAGCACAGATACGCAGTATTTT,CASSYPTSGRSTDTQYF
TRBV5-1,.,TRBJ2-2,TRBD2,TGCGCCAGCACCGGACTCACTAGCGGTGTGTTTGGGGAGCTGTTTTTT,CASTGLTSGVFGELFF
TRBV5-1,once,TRBJ1-6,.,TGCGCCAGCAGCTTGGGGGTCGATTATAATTCACCCCTCCACTTT,CASSLGVDYNSPLHF
TRBV27,.,TRBJ2-2,.,TGTGCCAGCAGACTGGGACCATTTAACACCGGGGAGCTGTTTTTT,CASRLGPFNTGELFF
TRBV28,.,TRBJ1-2,TRBD1,TGTGCCAGCAGCTCCTCGACAGGGGGCAAAGATGGCTACACCTTC,CASSSSTGGKDGYTF
TRBV7-9,.,TRBJ2-5,TRBD2,TGTGCCAGCAGCGGAACTAGCGGGGGTTCCCAAGAGACCCAGTACTTC,CASSGTSGGSQETQYF
TRBV6-5,.,TRBJ1-1,.,TGTGCCGTCATAGTCGGTTCGGGCACTGAAGCTTTCTTT,CAVIVGSGTEAFF
TRBV28,.,TRBJ2-7,.,TGTGCCAGCAGTACAACGGGGGTCGGCGACGAGCAGTACTTC,CASSTTGVGDEQYF
TRBV2,once,TRBJ1-2,.,TGTGCCACCCAAGGCCGGGCTCAAGGGGAAAGGGGCTACACCTTC,CATQGRAQGERGYTF
TRBV7-2,.,TRBJ2-5,TRBD2,TGTGCCAGCAGCTCATCGGTCGGGAGGGAGACCCAGTACTTC,CASSSSVGRETQYF
TRBV5-1,.,TRBJ2-7,.,TGCGCCAGCAGCTTACAGCCCGGGAATCCCGAGCAGTACTTC,CASSLQPGNPEQYF
TRBV9,.,TRBJ2-3,TRBD2,TGTGCCAGCAGCGCCGTAGCGGGAGGGACAGATACGCAGTATTTT,CASSAVAGGTDTQYF
TRBV5-1,once,TRBJ2-7,.,TGCGCCAGCTCCAGAACCGGGACTCCCACCGAGCAGTACTTC,CASSRTGTPTEQYF
TRBV5-1,.,TRBJ2-7,TRBD1,TGCGCCAGCAGCTTGGGACCGGGACAGGGAGGGTACTTC,CASSLGPGQGGYF
TRBV27,.,TRBJ1-1,.,TGTGCCAGCAGAGCAAACACTGAAGCTTTCTTT,CASRANTEAFF
TRBV6-1,.,TRBJ1-2,TRBD1,TGTGCCAGCAGTGATTTACAGGGGACTACGGGTGGCTACACCTTC,CASSDLQGTTGGYTF
TRBV9,once,TRBJ2-1,TRBD2,TGTGCCAGCAGCGTAAGTTCCAAACTAGCGGGGGGACTCAATGAGCAGTTCTTC,CASSVSSKLAGGLNEQFF